This T cell receptor (beta chain) was retrieved from a study of blood T cell repertoires in COVID-19. The table lists this clone with a count of one. Participant age was roughly 18 to 100 years, and participants resided in fewer than 30 US areas. CDR1 and CDR2 (germline): SGHTA, FQGNSA. CDR3 length: 15 amino acids. V was pared by 1 base and J by 5 bases, with 15 bases between. The method was immunoSEQ multiplex PCR; TCRdb's version includes in-frame clones alone and lacks a portion of them. This sample yields about 280,000 clones, of which 85% are seen a single time; roughly 2.6% belongs to the top ten.

Sequenced sample: PBMCs or T cells enriched from blood (not recorded which). The chain recombines TRBV7-2 with TRBJ2-7, with D possibly being TRBD1 (6 bases). The TCR was taken from a woman in her forties or fifties who had recovered from COVID-19. CDR3 DNA sequence: TGTGCCAGCAGCTTAGTTCTGGGGGCGCGCAACGAGCAGTACTTC. Translation: CASSLVLGARNEQYF.